The next 11 T cell receptor beta chains were all read from a single sample in a study of TIL therapy for anti-PD-1-resistant metastatic lung cancer. Time point here: pre-treatment sample, taken before nivolumab and TIL therapy. Pleural nodules or supraclavicular lymph nodes made up most of the excised metastases sampled. Sequencing used immunoSEQ v3. Profiled with immunoSEQ multiplex PCR; TCRdb holds only in-frame clones, not every one. This repertoire shows roughly 7,000 clones, 60% to 65% found once; its top ten account for around 7.7%. Here the sequenced sample was tumor tissue, taken at baseline. The source is a person aged 25 to 80 with non-small cell lung cancer.

The V and J genes are TRBV6-5 and TRBJ1-1; 9 bases match TRBD1. This CDR3 region has 14 residues. Germline V gives CDR1 MNHEY, CDR2 SVGAGI. J gave up 10 bases and V 0 bases, and 6 bases lay outside the gene matches. CDR3 nucleotides: TGTGCCAGCAGTTACTCGAGACAGGGGGAGGGAGCTTTCTTT. Its protein product is CASSYSRQGEGAFF.

The rearrangement joins TRBV9 to TRBJ1-6; D is unresolved. The CDR3 sequence is 13 residues long. The V and J ends lost 5 bases and 6 bases respectively, with 9 bases between them. Germline lookup yields CDR1 SGDLS and CDR2 YYNGEE. DNA for the CDR3: TGTGCCAGCAGTCGGGCGGGTAATTCACCCCTCCACTTT. Translation gives CASSRAGNSPLHF.

By frequency in the sample, this clone is medium-sized. The rearrangement uses TRBV7-9 and TRBJ1-6; 8 nucleotides align to TRBD1. Trimming at V came to 4 bases and at J to 4 bases, leaving 6 bases not matched to a gene. Germline CDR1 reads SEHNR; CDR2 reads FQNEAQ (reference sequence). The CDR3 has 16 amino acids. The CDR3, as DNA: TGTGCCAGCAGCTACGGACAGGGCTTTTATAATTCACCCCTCCACTTT. As protein: CASSYGQGFYNSPLHF.

Details on this clone: This sample includes further DNA sequences coding for the same CDR3. The chain joins TRBV7-9 to TRBJ1-6, with TRBD1 matching 10 bases. Trimming removed 3 bases from V and 3 bases from J; junction bases left unmatched: 2. The CDR3 is made up of 16 amino acids. Germline V gene data show CDR1 as SEHNR and CDR2 as FQNEAQ (reference sequence). The chain's CDR3 is CASSLGQGFYNSPLHF. In nucleotides, the CDR3 is TGTGCCAGCAGCTTGGGACAGGGGTTCTATAATTCACCCCTCCACTTT. The variable domain in full, completed from reference TRBV7-9 and TRBJ1-6, reads DTGVSQNPRHKITKRGQNVTFRCDPISEHNRLYWYRQTLGQGPEFLTYFQNEAQLEKSRLLSDRFSAERPKGSFSTLEIQRTEQGDSAMYLCASSLGQGFYNSPLHFGNGTRLTVT.

The CDR3 coding sequence is TGCGCCAGCAGTGATTTTGGGGCCCGTCAGCCCCAGCATTTT. This sequence encodes CASSDFGARQPQHF. The J gene is TRBJ1-5, the V gene TRBV10-2; D is possibly TRBD1 (5 bases). The V end was cut by 3 bases, the J end by 6 bases, with 12 bases between. Germline V gene sequence: CDR1 WSHSY, CDR2 SAAADI. The CDR3 loop spans 14 amino acids.

In this sample, this clone is medium-sized. This chain links TRBV7-6 with TRBJ1-1; no definite D call. CDR3 length equals 15 residues. Trimming pared 2 bases from V and 3 bases from J, leaving 13 bases between. The germline CDR1 and CDR2 sequences are SGHVS and FNYEAQ. CDR3 nucleotide sequence: TGTGCCAGCAGCTTAAGGCCACGTGCCGACACTGAAGCTTTCTTT. Translated: CASSLRPRADTEAFF.

The chain couples TRBV14 to TRBJ2-7, with a weak D call TRBD2 (6 bases). Looked up from germline, CDR1 is SGHDN and CDR2 is FVKESK. The CDR3 is 15 amino acids. Trimming cost V 4 bases and J 3 bases, with 16 bases left between them. CDR3 nucleotide sequence: TGTGCCAGCAGCCCGCGGGGTCAGGGAGGCTACGAGCAGTACTTC. It yields the protein CASSPRGQGGYEQYF. The whole variable domain, remainder taken from reference TRBV14 and TRBJ2-7, is EAGVTQFPSHSVIEKGQTVTLRCDPISGHDNLYWYRRVMGKEIKFLLHFVKESKQDESGMPNNRFLAERTGGTYSTLKVQPAELEDSGVYFCASSPRGQGGYEQYFGPGTRLTVT.

The V call is TRBV4-2, the J call TRBJ2-5; possible D gene TRBD2, 5 bases. The CDR3 runs to 14 residues. Deletions cut 4 bases from V and 5 bases from J, with 14 bases between. The germline gives CDR1 LGHNA, CDR2 YNFKEQ. CDR3 sequence reads: CASSRGLGSETQYF. The CDR3 DNA reads TGTGCCAGCAGCCGAGGGCTGGGGTCGGAGACCCAGTACTTC.

This chain joins TRBV5-6 and TRBJ2-3, with D perhaps assigned TRBD1 or TRBD2 (5 bases each). CDR1 and CDR2 (germline): SGHDT, YYEEEE. V lost 0 bases and J 2 bases, leaving 19 bases between the germline ends. The CDR3 loop spans 18 amino acids. The CDR3 DNA sequence: TGTGCCAGCAGCTTGGTGGGGACGTACCTAGGCTACACAGATACGCAGTATTTT. Its translation is CASSLVGTYLGYTDTQYF.

The V gene is TRBV5-6, the J gene TRBJ2-3; D is possibly TRBD1 (6 bases). This CDR3 is built from 14 residues. Germline-derived CDR1 and CDR2 are SGHDT and YYEEEE. V lost 2 bases and J lost 2, with 9 bases in between. The DNA of the CDR3 is TGTGCCAGCAGCTTCGGACAGCCCACAGATACGCAGTATTTT. Translating gives CASSFGQPTDTQYF.

This rearrangement joins TRBV19 to TRBJ2-1; D not certain. The germline V gene has CDR1 LNHDA and CDR2 SQIVND (reference sequence). The CDR3 is made up of 12 amino acids. Trimming cost V 2 bases and J 6 bases, with 5 bases left between them. Here the CDR3 reads CASSIMGNEQFF. The CDR3 region has the DNA TGTGCCAGTAGTATAATGGGCAATGAGCAGTTCTTC.